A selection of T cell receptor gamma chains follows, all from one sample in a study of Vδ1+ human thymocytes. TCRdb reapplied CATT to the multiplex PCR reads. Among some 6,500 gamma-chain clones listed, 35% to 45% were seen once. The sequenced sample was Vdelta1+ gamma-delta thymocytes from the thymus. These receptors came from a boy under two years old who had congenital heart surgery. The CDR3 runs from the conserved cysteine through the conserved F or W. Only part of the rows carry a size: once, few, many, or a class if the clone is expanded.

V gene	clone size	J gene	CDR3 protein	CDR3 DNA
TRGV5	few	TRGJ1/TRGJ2	CATWDGRGYKKLF	TGTGCCACCTGGGACGGGCGGGGTTATAAGAAACTCTTT
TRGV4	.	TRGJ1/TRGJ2	CATWDGCGYYKKLF	TGTGCCACCTGGGATGGCTGCGGTTATTATAAGAAACTCTTT
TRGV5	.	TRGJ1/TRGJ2	CATWDRPTGDYYKKLF	TGTGCCACCTGGGACAGGCCGACAGGGGATTATTATAAGAAACTCTTT
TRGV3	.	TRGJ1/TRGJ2	CATWDRPGSYYKKLF	TGTGCCACCTGGGACAGGCCAGGAAGCTATTATAAGAAACTCTTT
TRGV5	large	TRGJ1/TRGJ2	CATWDSYYKKLF	TGTGCCACCTGGGACAGTTATTATAAGAAACTCTTT
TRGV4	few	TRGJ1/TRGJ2	CATWDEGYYKKLF	TGTGCCACCTGGGATGAGGGTTATTATAAGAAACTCTTT
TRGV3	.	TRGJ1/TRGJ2	CATWDRQYYKKLF	TGTGCCACCTGGGACAGGCAATATTATAAGAAACTCTTT
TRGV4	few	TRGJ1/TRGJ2	CATWDGGGDHRYKKLF	TGTGCCACCTGGGATGGTGGTGGGGATCATCGTTATAAGAAACTCTTT
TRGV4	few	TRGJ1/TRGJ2	CATWDGPREYKKLF	TGTGCCACCTGGGATGGTCCTCGAGAGTATAAGAAACTCTTT
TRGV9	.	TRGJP	CALWEVAPGLGKKIKVF	TGTGCCTTGTGGGAGGTGGCCCCGGGGTTGGGCAAAAAAATCAAGGTATTT
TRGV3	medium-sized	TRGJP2	CATWDSSDWIKTF	TGTGCCACCTGGGACAGTAGTGATTGGATCAAGACGTTT
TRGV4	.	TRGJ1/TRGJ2	CATWNPDYYKKLF	TGTGCCACCTGGAACCCCGATTATTATAAGAAACTCTTT
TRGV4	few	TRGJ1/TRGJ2	CATWDGNVYYKKLF	TGTGCCACCTGGGATGGGAATGTTTATTATAAGAAACTCTTT
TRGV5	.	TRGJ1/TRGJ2	CATWEFRGYYKKLF	TGTGCCACCTGGGAATTTAGGGGTTATTATAAGAAACTCTTT
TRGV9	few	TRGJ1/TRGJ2	CALWERGEKKLF	TGTGCCTTGTGGGAAAGGGGAGAGAAGAAACTCTTT
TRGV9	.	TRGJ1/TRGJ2	CALWEVPNYYKKLF	TGCGCCTTGTGGGAGGTCCCGAATTATTATAAGAAACTCTTT
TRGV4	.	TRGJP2	CATWDPYSSDWIKTF	TGTGCCACCTGGGACCCATATAGTAGTGATTGGATCAAGACGTTT
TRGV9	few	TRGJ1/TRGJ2	CALYLGYYKKLF	TGTGCCTTGTACTTGGGGTATTATAAGAAACTCTTT
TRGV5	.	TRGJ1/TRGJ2	CATWDSARAYKKLF	TGTGCCACCTGGGACAGTGCCAGGGCTTATAAGAAACTCTTT
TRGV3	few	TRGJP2	CATWDGRSDWIKTF	TGTGCCACCTGGGACGGGCGAAGTGATTGGATCAAGACGTTT
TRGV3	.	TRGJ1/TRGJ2	CATWDRHNKKLF	TGTGCCACCTGGGACAGGCATAATAAGAAACTCTTT
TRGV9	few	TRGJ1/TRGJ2	CALWEARCYYKKLF	TGTGCCTTGTGGGAGGCGAGGTGTTATTATAAGAAACTCTTT
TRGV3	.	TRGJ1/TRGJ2	CATWDHQPHKKLF	TGTGCCACCTGGGACCACCAGCCCCATAAGAAACTCTTT
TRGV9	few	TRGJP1	CALWTLTGWFKIF	TGTGCCTTGTGGACGCTCACTGGTTGGTTCAAGATATTT
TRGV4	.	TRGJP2	CATWDDWIKTF	TGTGCCACCTGGGATGATTGGATCAAGACGTTT
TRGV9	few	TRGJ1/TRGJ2	CALWEVQFREKLF	TGTGCCTTGTGGGAGGTGCAATTTAGGGAGAAACTCTTT
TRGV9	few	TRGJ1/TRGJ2	CALWEGHYRKLF	TGTGCCTTGTGGGAGGGACATTATAGGAAACTCTTT
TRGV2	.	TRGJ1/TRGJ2	CATWDEGKLF	TGTGCCACCTGGGATGAGGGGAAACTCTTT
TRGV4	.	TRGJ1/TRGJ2	CATWDGSIVYYKKLF	TGTGCCACCTGGGATGGATCGATAGTTTATTATAAGAAACTCTTT
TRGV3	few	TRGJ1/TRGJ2	CATWDRLKKLF	TGTGCCACCTGGGACAGGCTCAAGAAACTCTTT
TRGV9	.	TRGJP	CALWEASHRELGKKIKVF	TGTGCCTTGTGGGAGGCGTCACATCGGGAGTTGGGCAAAAAAATCAAGGTATTT
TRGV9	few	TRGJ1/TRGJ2	CALWEARYYKKLF	TGTGCCTTGTGGGAGGCGCGTTATTATAAGAAACTCTTT
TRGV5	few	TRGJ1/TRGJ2	CAFWENYKKLF	TGTGCCTTCTGGGAGAATTATAAGAAACTCTTT
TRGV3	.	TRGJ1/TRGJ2	CATWDRGGKLF	TGTGCCACCTGGGACAGGGGCGGGAAACTCTTT
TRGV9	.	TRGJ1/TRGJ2	CAWWEGAKLF	TGTGCCTGGTGGGAGGGGGCGAAACTCTTT
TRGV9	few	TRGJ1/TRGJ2	CALWEVEGKLF	TGTGCCTTGTGGGAGGTAGAGGGGAAACTCTTT
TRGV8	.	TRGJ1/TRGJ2	CATWDIDYKTLF	TGTGCCACCTGGGATATTGATTATAAGACACTCTTT
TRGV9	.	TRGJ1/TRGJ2	CALWEATYYKKLF	TGTGCCTTGTGGGAGGCCACCTATTATAAGAAACTCTTT
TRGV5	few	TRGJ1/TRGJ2	CATWDRPAWKLF	TGTGCCACCTGGGACAGGCCGGCTTGGAAACTCTTT
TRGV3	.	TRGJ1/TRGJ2	CATWDRLYWDTKLF	TGTGCCACCTGGGACAGGCTCTATTGGGATACGAAACTATTT
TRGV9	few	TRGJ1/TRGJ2	CALWEVRDYKKLF	TGTGCCTTGTGGGAGGTGCGAGATTATAAGAAACTCTTT
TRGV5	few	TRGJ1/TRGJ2	CASWGWYKKLF	TGTGCCTCCTGGGGGTGGTATAAGAAACTCTTT
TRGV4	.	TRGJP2	CATWEAVVSDWIKTF	TGTGCCACCTGGGAAGCGGTAGTGAGTGATTGGATCAAGACGTTT
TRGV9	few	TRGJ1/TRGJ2	CALWEVMFFSTKKLF	TGTGCCTTGTGGGAGGTGATGTTCTTTAGCACTAAGAAACTCTTT
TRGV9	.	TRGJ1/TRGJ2	CALVEGYYQKLF	TGTGCCTTGGTGGAGGGCTATTATCAGAAACTCTTT
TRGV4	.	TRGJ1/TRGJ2	CATWDDNYKKLF	TGTGCCACCTGGGATGATAATTATAAGAAACTCTTT
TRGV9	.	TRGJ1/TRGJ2	CALWEVHRKLF	TGTGCCTTGTGGGAGGTGCATAGGAAACTCTTT
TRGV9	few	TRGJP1	CALWEVHTTGWFKIF	TGTGCCTTGTGGGAGGTGCATACCACTGGTTGGTTCAAGATATTT
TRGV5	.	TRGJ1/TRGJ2	CATGERRRKLF	TGTGCCACCGGGGAGAGGCGGAGGAAACTCTTT